A single sample gave rise to the 11 T cell receptor beta chains below, sequenced in a study of siplizumab effects on memory and regulatory T cells (dated 2019 in TCRdb). Receptor libraries were prepared by the immunoSEQ multiplex PCR assay. Imported from immuneACCESS, the table was reduced by TCRdb to in-frame sequences with V and J called. These copies leave out some clones; in studies compared against another copy, an unresolved V gene accounts for under half, and the cause of the remainder is not known. The sample table records some 97,000 clones; 75% to 95% of these occur just once. The biggest ten clones account for about 2.4% of the sample. The sequencing sample was made of CD4+ T cells sorted from blood. The origin of the receptors is a human donor in good health. Some clones in this sample may be carry-over from other donors' samples.

The V gene is TRBV30, the J gene TRBJ1-5, with D perhaps matching TRBD1 (6 bases). The V end was cut by 2 bases, the J end by 4 bases, with 9 bases between. CDR1 is GTSNPN, CDR2 SVGIG, per germline (reference sequence). The CDR3 runs to 13 residues. CDR3 amino acids: CAWSSQGNQPQHF. In nucleotides, the CDR3 is TGTGCCTGGAGTTCCCAGGGGAATCAGCCCCAGCATTTT. The whole variable domain, remainder taken from reference TRBV30 and TRBJ1-5, is SQTIHQWPATLVQPVGSPLSLECTVEGTSNPNLYWYRQAAGRGLQLLFYSVGIGQISSEVPQNLSASRPQDRQFILSSKKLLLSDSGFYLCAWSSQGNQPQHFGDGTRLSIL.

The V and J genes are TRBV5-1 and TRBJ1-1, with TRBD1 as a possible D gene (5 bases). This CDR3 region has 14 residues. V lost 3 bases, J lost 7 bases, and 16 bases lay in between. Germline values: CDR1 SGHRS, CDR2 YFSETQ. For the CDR3, the DNA is TGCGCCAGCAGCTCCGATGATGACAGCTTTGAAGCTTTCTTT. Translating gives CASSSDDDSFEAFF. Based on the CDR3 plus reference TRBV5-1 and TRBJ1-1, the full variable domain is KAGVTQTPRYLIKTRGQQVTLSCSPISGHRSVSWYQQTPGQGLQFLFEYFSETQRNKGNFPGRFSGRQFSNSRSEMNVSTLELGDSALYLCASSSDDDSFEAFFGQGTRLTVV.

J is TRBJ2-2 and V is TRBV19, with D perhaps given as TRBD1 or TRBD2 (5 bases each). This CDR3 spans 15 amino acids. Trimming cost V 2 bases and J 3 bases, with 10 bases left between them. Germline CDR1 reads LNHDA; CDR2 reads SQIVND (reference sequence). CDR3 nucleotides: TGTGCCAGTAGTATACGGGGCCACGACACCGGGGAGCTGTTTTTT. Protein: CASSIRGHDTGELFF.

J is TRBJ1-5 and V is TRBV19; D may be TRBD1 (5 bases). Trimming removed 6 bases at V and 4 bases at J, with 13 bases between. Looked up from germline, CDR1 is LNHDA and CDR2 is SQIVND (reference sequence). The CDR3 contains 14 residues. The CDR3 sequence: CASSTMGGNQPQHF. CDR3 sequence (DNA): TGTGCCAGTAGCACGATGGGGGGTAATCAGCCCCAGCATTTT.

The chain combines TRBV7-3 with TRBJ2-2, with TRBD1 identical over 11 bases. The germline gives CDR1 SGHTA, CDR2 FQGTGA. This CDR3 has 16 residues. V lost 4 bases to trimming and J lost 2 bases; unmatched junction nucleotides: 3. Here the CDR3 reads CASSSWTGGNTGELFF. DNA for the CDR3: TGTGCCAGCAGCTCATGGACAGGGGGCAACACCGGGGAGCTGTTTTTT.

J is TRBJ1-5 and V is TRBV7-8; D is uncertain. The CDR3 loop spans 17 amino acids. CDR1 and CDR2 (germline): SGHVS, FQNEAQ. The V end lost 1 base, the J end lost 4 bases, and 17 bases lay between the germline ends. The CDR3 region has the DNA TGTGCCAGCAGCTTAGTTGGAGCTACAACTAAGAATCAGCCCCAGCATTTT. It specifies CASSLVGATTKNQPQHF.

This rearrangement joins TRBV27 to TRBJ2-7; TRBD2 matches 13 bases. The trim removed 2 bases at V and 0 bases at J, leaving 7 bases unmatched. Germline V CDR1 and CDR2: MNHEY, SMNVEV (reference sequence). This CDR3 region has 18 residues. CDR3 protein: CASSLGGLAGPSSYEQYF. The CDR3 DNA sequence: TGTGCCAGCAGTTTAGGGGGACTAGCGGGACCTAGCTCCTACGAGCAGTACTTC.

V is TRBV6-5 and J is TRBJ2-2; 7 bases align to TRBD1. The length of the CDR3 is 15 residues. The germline V gene encodes CDR1 MNHEY and CDR2 SVGAGI. The ends lost 2 bases at V and 3 bases at J; junction bases unmatched: 3. The CDR3 loop is CASSYTGVDTGELFF. The CDR3 coding sequence is TGTGCCAGCAGTTACACAGGGGTCGACACCGGGGAGCTGTTTTTT.

The J gene is TRBJ2-1, the V gene TRBV20-1; 7 nucleotides match TRBD1. The germline CDR1 and CDR2 sequences are DFQATT and SNEGSKA (reference sequence). The ends lost 5 bases at V and 11 bases at J; junction bases unmatched: 6. The CDR3 loop spans 11 amino acids. The CDR3 spells CSADQDRKQFF. The CDR3 DNA sequence: TGCAGTGCTGACCAGGACAGGAAGCAGTTCTTC.

The V gene is TRBV27, the J gene TRBJ2-7; maybe TRBD1 (5 bases). The germline V gene encodes CDR1 MNHEY and CDR2 SMNVEV (reference sequence). Trimming took 6 bases from V and 11 from J, leaving 17 bases between them. The CDR3 has 12 residues. In DNA form, the CDR3 reads TGTGCCAGCAGCCTAAACCAGGGTCGGGAGTACTTC. As protein: CASSLNQGREYF.

This chain links TRBV5-5 with TRBJ1-2; possible D gene TRBD1, 6 bases. The CDR3 is 15 residues long. CDR1 and CDR2 from the germline V gene are SGHKS and YYEKEE (reference sequence). V lost 4 bases, J lost 2 bases, and 15 bases lay in between. In DNA form, the CDR3 reads TGTGCCAGCAGCCTCCTACGACAGGCGAACTATGGCTACACCTTC. Residues: CASSLLRQANYGYTF.